The TCR beta chain under discussion was sequenced for a study of blood T cell repertoires in COVID-19. Study at large: Both acute and convalescent COVID-19 samples were obtained from the United States, Italy and Spain. From T cells, B-cell-depleted T cells, or PBMCs came the material, which was cDNA or gDNA.

TCRdb keeps only in-frame clones here, not all; method: immunoSEQ multiplex PCR. Found here are about half a million clones, roughly 87% of them singletons; the top ten hold roughly 1%. This CDR3 spans 15 amino acids. The J segment lost 4 bases and the V segment lost 3 bases, leaving 7 bases of the junction unmatched. Germline CDR1 and CDR2: LNHDA and SQIVND (reference sequence). The V call is TRBV19, the J call TRBJ1-1; 8 bases are a match to TRBD1. This TCR came from a man aged 18 to 35 with COVID-19, enrolled during active disease. The sample taken for sequencing was peripheral blood. The DNA for the CDR3 is TGTGCCAGTAGTATGCCCCCAGGGGGCATCACTGAAGCTTTCTTT. Amino acid sequence: CASSMPPGGITEAFF.